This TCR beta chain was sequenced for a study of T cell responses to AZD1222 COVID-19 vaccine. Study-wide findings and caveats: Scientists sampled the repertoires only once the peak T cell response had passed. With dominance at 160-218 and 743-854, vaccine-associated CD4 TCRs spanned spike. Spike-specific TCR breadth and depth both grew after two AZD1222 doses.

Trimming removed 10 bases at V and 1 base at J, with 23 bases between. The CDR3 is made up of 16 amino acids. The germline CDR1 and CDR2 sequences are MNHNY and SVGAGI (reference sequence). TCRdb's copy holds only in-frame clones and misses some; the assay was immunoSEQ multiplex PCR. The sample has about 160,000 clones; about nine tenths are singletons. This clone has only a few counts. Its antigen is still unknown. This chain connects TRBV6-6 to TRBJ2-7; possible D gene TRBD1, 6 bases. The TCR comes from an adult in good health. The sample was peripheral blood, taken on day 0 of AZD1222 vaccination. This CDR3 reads CATLKRTDFSSYEQYF. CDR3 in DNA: TGTGCCACCCTAAAAAGGACAGACTTCTCTTCCTACGAGCAGTACTTC.